This T cell receptor beta chain was profiled in a study of shared clonotypes between healthy human individuals. Method: immunoSEQ multiplex PCR; TCRdb's copy keeps in-frame clones and lacks some. The table lists roughly 110,000 clones, around two thirds of them singletons, with 20% to 25% in the top ten. This clone was seen repeatedly, ten times or more. Other DNA sequences within the sample encode an identical CDR3. This clonotype was obtained from a woman under 40 in good health. The sequenced sample consisted of memory CD8+ T cells sorted from blood. Subset here: CD45RO+ cells pooled with CCR7-negative TemRA cells.

CDR3 sequence: CASSERTSGLNEQFF. CDR3 sequence (DNA): TGCGCCAGCAGTGAGAGGACTAGCGGCCTCAACGAGCAGTTCTTC. The chain carries TRBV10-1 and TRBJ2-1; TRBD2 aligns across 10 bases. The germline CDR1 and CDR2 sequences are WNHNN and SYGVQD (reference sequence). J gave up 10 bases and V 2 bases, and 8 bases lay outside the gene matches. The length of the CDR3 is 15 residues.